This entry concerns a single T cell receptor (beta chain). What it binds is unknown. CDR1 is SQVTM and CDR2 is ANQGSEA in the germline V gene. This CDR3 is 12 amino acids long. V was trimmed by 4 bases and J by 2 bases, leaving 9 bases between them. These data originate in a study of CD8 T cells in ankylosing spondylitis. Findings of the study overall: Blood from ankylosing spondylitis patients appeared to carry a characteristic roughly 8-variant TCR beta motif. Significant enrichment of disease-linked clones was reported in matched ankylosing spondylitis synovial fluid. Some motif variants were previously reported in reactive arthritis synovial fluid and blood.

As the method for making TCR beta libraries, quantitative 5'-RACE with molecular barcodes was used. One entry per CDR3 protein, called by TCRdb with MiXCR from the 5' RACE reads. The sample has 300,000 to 400,000 distinct CDR3 sequences, approximately 14% seen once. This TCR was recovered from a male donor with ankylosing spondylitis or in good health (not recorded which). The chain couples TRBV29-1 to TRBJ2-7; D uncertain. The specimen sequenced was blood, either unsorted or a sorted T cell fraction (not recorded which). CDR3: CSVGGNPYEQYF. The CDR3 DNA sequence: TGCAGCGTTGGTGGCAACCCCTACGAGCAGTACTTC.